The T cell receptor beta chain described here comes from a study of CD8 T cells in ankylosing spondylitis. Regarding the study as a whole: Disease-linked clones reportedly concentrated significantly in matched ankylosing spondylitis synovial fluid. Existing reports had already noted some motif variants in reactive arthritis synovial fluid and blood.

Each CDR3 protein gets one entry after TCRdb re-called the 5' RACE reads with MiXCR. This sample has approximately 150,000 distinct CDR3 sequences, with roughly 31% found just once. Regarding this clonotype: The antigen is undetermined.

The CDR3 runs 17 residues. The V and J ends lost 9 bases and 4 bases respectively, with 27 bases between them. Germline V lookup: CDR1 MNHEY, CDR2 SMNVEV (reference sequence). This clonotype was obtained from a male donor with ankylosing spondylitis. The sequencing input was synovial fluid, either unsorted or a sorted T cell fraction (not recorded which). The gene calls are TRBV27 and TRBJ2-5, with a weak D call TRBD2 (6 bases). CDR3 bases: TGTGCCAGTGGTCTCCCGACCGTCCGGACCGGGGGAGAGACCCAGTACTTC. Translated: CASGLPTVRTGGETQYF.